This passage covers 29 T cell receptor beta chains from one sample sequenced in a study of shared clonotypes between healthy human individuals. The assay was immunoSEQ multiplex PCR, and TCRdb's table has in-frame clones only and misses some. The sample includes roughly 2.5 million clones, around nine tenths of them seen just once. The source material was naive CD4+ T cells sorted from blood. Subset indicated: CD45RA+ positively selected. The receptors were sampled from a man younger than 35 in good health.

The chain links TRBV9 to TRBJ1-5, with 9 bases identical to TRBD1. Looked up from germline, CDR1 is SGDLS and CDR2 is YYNGEE. The CDR3 is made up of 14 amino acids. J was trimmed by 11 bases and V by 4 bases; bases with no gene match: 10. CDR3 nucleotides: TGTGCCAGCAGCCCCGCTCAACAGGGGGCAGCCCAGCATTTT. Translation gives CASSPAQQGAAQHF.

The chain couples TRBV30 to TRBJ1-2; 7 positions match TRBD1. Per the germline V gene, CDR1 is GTSNPN and CDR2 is SVGIG (reference sequence). The J segment lost 4 bases and the V segment lost 4 bases, leaving 6 bases of the junction unmatched. This CDR3 contains 13 residues. The CDR3 loop reads CAWTAGTAYGYTF. The DNA of the CDR3 is TGTGCCTGGACTGCCGGGACAGCCTATGGCTACACCTTC.

The rearrangement joins TRBV4-2 to TRBJ1-6; no reliable D call. V was cut by 0 bases and J by 9 bases, with 0 bases left in between. Germline loops: CDR1 LGHNA, CDR2 YNFKEQ. The CDR3 spans 11 residues. This CDR3 reads CASSQDSPLHF. CDR3 DNA sequence: TGTGCCAGCAGCCAAGATTCACCCCTCCACTTT.

The gene calls are TRBV25-1 and TRBJ1-6; D perhaps matches TRBD1 (5 bases). This CDR3 contains 15 residues. The ends were cut back, 0 bases at V and 4 bases at J, with 7 bases in the middle. Germline V gene data show CDR1 as MGHDK and CDR2 as SYGVNS. The CDR3 region has the DNA TGTGCCAGCAGTGAATATGCAGGGTATAATTCACCCCTCCACTTT. It translates to CASSEYAGYNSPLHF.

This chain connects TRBV9 to TRBJ2-2, with 8 bases lining up with TRBD1. The ends lost 4 bases at V and 0 bases at J; junction bases unmatched: 5. CDR1 is SGDLS, CDR2 YYNGEE, per germline. CDR3 length: 16 residues. The CDR3 DNA follows: TGTGCCAGCAGCTCCCGGACAGGGACGAACACCGGGGAGCTGTTTTTT. This translates into CASSSRTGTNTGELFF.

V gene TRBV5-1 combines with J gene TRBJ1-2; D gene uncertain. The length of the CDR3 is 13 residues. CDR1 and CDR2 (germline): SGHRS, YFSETQ. V shed 2 bases and J shed 7 bases, with 12 bases lying between them. The CDR3: CASSFWMGGGYTF. CDR3 DNA: TGCGCCAGCAGCTTTTGGATGGGAGGTGGCTACACCTTC.

CDR3 coding DNA: TGTGCCAGCTCAGAGGTGGCCGTTTATGGCTACACCTTC. Residues: CASSEVAVYGYTF. This rearrangement joins TRBV18 to TRBJ1-2; D not resolved. V gave up 5 bases and J gave up 5 bases, with 12 bases separating them. Germline CDR1 reads KGHSH; CDR2 reads LQKENI. The CDR3 is made up of 13 amino acids.

This chain links TRBV7-2 with TRBJ2-6; 7 positions agree with TRBD1. Germline V gives CDR1 SGHTA, CDR2 FQGNSA. CDR3 size: 15 residues. The ends lost 5 bases at V and 2 bases at J; junction bases unmatched: 3. The CDR3 DNA is TGTGCCAGCAGCCGGGACAGTGCTGGGGCCAACGTCCTGACTTTC. This translates into CASSRDSAGANVLTF.

V usage is TRBV6-1 and J usage is TRBJ1-4; D perhaps matches TRBD1 (5 bases). The germline V gene encodes CDR1 MNHNS and CDR2 SASEGT. The CDR3 contains 13 residues. The V end lost 5 bases, the J end lost 13 bases, and 17 bases lay between the germline ends. The CDR3 DNA reads as TGTGCCAGCAGTCGGGATTTTATGGGGGGACTGTTTTTT. Translating it yields CASSRDFMGGLFF.

This sequence joins TRBV27 and TRBJ1-6; no clear D. V was clipped by 0 bases and J by 7 bases, with 4 bases between them. The germline V gene has CDR1 MNHEY and CDR2 SMNVEV (reference sequence). The CDR3 runs 13 residues. The CDR3 sequence is CASSLSRNSPLHF. CDR3 sequence (DNA): TGTGCCAGCAGTTTATCCCGGAATTCACCCCTCCACTTT.

A remark on this clone: Other nucleotide sequences from this sample produce the same CDR3. CDR3 DNA sequence: TGTGCCAGCTCACCGACAGGGCGGACTGAAGCTTTCTTT. This sequence encodes CASSPTGRTEAFF. The genes are TRBV18 and TRBJ1-1, with TRBD1 matching over 7 bases. V trimming: 3 bases; J trimming: 5 bases; junction bases outside the gene matches: 3. The CDR3 has 13 residues. Germline-derived CDR1 and CDR2 are KGHSH and LQKENI.

This chain's CDR3 is CASIGTGGYTF. In DNA, the CDR3 is TGTGCCAGCATCGGGACAGGTGGCTACACCTTC. This chain joins TRBV11-2 and TRBJ1-2; 8 positions match TRBD1. Germline CDR1 and CDR2: SGHAT and FQNNGV. With 7 bases clipped from V and 7 bases from J, the junction kept 2 bases outside the gene matches. CDR3 length: 11 residues.

The chain carries TRBV6-1 and TRBJ2-7; the D gene is possibly TRBD1 (5 bases). This CDR3 is built from 15 residues. Looked up from germline, CDR1 is MNHNS and CDR2 is SASEGT. V dropped 4 bases and J dropped 2 bases, with 15 bases sitting between them. CDR3 nucleotides: TGTGCCAGCAGTGGCGGTCATTGGGGCCCCTACGAGCAGTACTTC. Amino acids: CASSGGHWGPYEQYF.

The chain links TRBV18 to TRBJ2-7; 11 bases are a match to TRBD2. Germline CDR1 KGHSH, CDR2 LQKENI. Trimming took 3 bases from V and 4 from J; bases not matched to a gene: 5. The CDR3 runs to 15 residues. CDR3 residues: CASSPTSGVSYEQYF. DNA of the CDR3: TGTGCCAGCTCACCGACTAGCGGGGTTTCGTACGAGCAGTACTTC.

This clone turned up a few times. The chain uses TRBV2 and TRBJ1-4; 8 positions agree with TRBD1. V shed 5 bases and J 5 bases; nucleotides not matched to a gene: 4. Germline assignment: CDR1 SNHLY and CDR2 FYNNEI. The CDR3 contains 14 residues. The CDR3 region has the DNA TGTGCCAGCAGTACCGGGACAGGCAATGAAAAACTGTTTTTT. Protein product: CASSTGTGNEKLFF.

The chain uses TRBV23-1 and TRBJ2-2, with TRBD1 identical over 9 bases. TRBV23-1 is known as an ORF, though its function is uncertain. The CDR3 has 14 residues. V was clipped by 6 bases and J by 7 bases; unmatched bases: 6. CDR3 bases: TGCGCCAGCAGCCCCGACAGGGGGTTCGGGGAGCTGTTTTTT. It yields the protein CASSPDRGFGELFF.

This chain joins TRBV5-1 and TRBJ2-2, with D tentatively TRBD1 or TRBD2 (5 bases each). The CDR3 is 14 amino acids. Between the trimmed V and J ends, which lost 10 bases and 0 bases, there was a span of 13 bases. Germline CDR1 SGHRS, CDR2 YFSETQ. The CDR3 DNA sequence: TGCGCCTCCGGGGCCATGGCGAACACCGGGGAGCTGTTTTTT. It encodes CASGAMANTGELFF.

The chain joins TRBV5-1 to TRBJ2-1; TRBD2 matches at 11 bases. Trimming removed 6 bases from V and 4 bases from J; junction bases left unmatched: 6. The CDR3 has 15 residues. The germline V gene encodes CDR1 SGHRS and CDR2 YFSETQ. CDR3 sequence: CASTPGTSGYNEQFF. Here the CDR3 DNA reads TGCGCCAGCACCCCCGGGACTAGCGGATACAATGAGCAGTTCTTC.

V gene TRBV19 combines with J gene TRBJ2-1; TRBD1 aligns across 7 bases. V gave up 6 bases and J gave up 8 bases; unmatched junction bases: 16. Germline V gene data show CDR1 as LNHDA and CDR2 as SQIVND (reference sequence). CDR3 length equals 16 residues. The CDR3 DNA reads as TGTGCCAGTAGAAAGGGGACAGCCTCGGGCCGCGATGAGCAGTTCTTC. This sequence encodes CASRKGTASGRDEQFF.

The J gene is TRBJ2-5, the V gene TRBV5-1; 7 bases match TRBD2. The CDR3 has 14 residues. Trimming removed 7 bases from V and 5 bases from J; junction bases left unmatched: 11. Germline assignment: CDR1 SGHRS and CDR2 YFSETQ. CDR3 sequence (DNA): TGCGCCAGCGTTCTGGGAGGGGCCGAGGAGACCCAGTACTTC. Its protein product is CASVLGGAEETQYF.

This rearrangement joins TRBV18 to TRBJ1-1; TRBD1 matches at 7 bases. CDR1 and CDR2 from the germline V gene are KGHSH and LQKENI. V lost 3 bases and J lost 5; bases outside the gene matches: 6. The CDR3 extends over 14 amino acids. This CDR3 reads CASSPPGQTTEAFF. The DNA of the CDR3 is TGTGCCAGCTCACCTCCGGGACAGACGACTGAAGCTTTCTTT.

In DNA form, the CDR3 reads TGTGCCAGCAGCAGACAGGGCCTCGACGAGCAGTACTTC. It encodes CASSRQGLDEQYF. V usage is TRBV5-6 and J usage is TRBJ2-7, with 7 bases matching TRBD1. CDR1 and CDR2 (germline): SGHDT, YYEEEE. The V and J ends lost 4 bases and 5 bases, in that order; junction bases with no gene match: 6. This CDR3 comprises 13 residues.

The chain joins TRBV5-6 to TRBJ1-1; D uncertain. Trimming removed 3 bases from V and 4 bases from J, with 10 bases in between. Germline assignment: CDR1 SGHDT and CDR2 YYEEEE. The CDR3 runs 13 residues. CDR3 residues: CASSWPYGTEAFF. DNA for the CDR3: TGTGCCAGCAGCTGGCCTTACGGCACTGAAGCTTTCTTT.

The chain uses TRBV7-9 and TRBJ1-2; 7 bases agree with TRBD1. Trimming cost V 0 bases and J 3 bases; bases outside gene matches: 7. The CDR3 sequence is 16 residues long. Per germline, CDR1 SEHNR and CDR2 FQNEAQ (reference sequence). This CDR3 is CASSLATGTVDYGYTF. The CDR3 nucleotides are TGTGCCAGCAGCTTAGCGACAGGGACGGTCGACTATGGCTACACCTTC.

CDR3 nucleotides: TGTGCCAGCAGCCGTAGCGGCCAAGAGACCCAGTACTTC. This sequence encodes CASSRSGQETQYF. The chain uses TRBV11-3 and TRBJ2-5, with D maybe TRBD2 (6 bases). Trimming stripped 5 bases from V and 1 base from J, with 8 bases between. Germline V gives CDR1 SGHNT, CDR2 YENEEA. This CDR3 has 13 residues.

The chain links TRBV10-3 to TRBJ1-2, with D maybe TRBD1 (5 bases). Germline CDR1 reads ENHRY; CDR2 reads SYGVKD. This CDR3 contains 16 residues. Trimming cost V 2 bases and J 2 bases, with 15 bases left between them. CDR3 coding DNA: TGTGCCATCAGTGAGGAGGGCAGGGTACAGAACTATGGCTACACCTTC. Its protein is CAISEEGRVQNYGYTF.

This clone was counted once. The V and J genes are TRBV15 and TRBJ2-7; 12 positions agree with TRBD2. Unmatched junction bases numbered 8, after V lost 4 bases and J lost 7 bases. The CDR3 runs 15 residues. CDR1 LNHNV and CDR2 YYDKDF come from the germline V gene (reference sequence). The CDR3 DNA sequence: TGTGCCACCAGCATCGGACTAGCGGGATCCCAGGAGCAGTACTTC. Residues: CATSIGLAGSQEQYF.

This chain uses TRBV5-4 with TRBJ2-2; no reliable D call. V was clipped by 4 bases and J by 7 bases, with 14 bases between them. Germline CDR1 is SGHNT and CDR2 is YYREEE (reference sequence). The CDR3 totals 14 residues. The CDR3 DNA is TGTGCCAGCAGCCTCGTGGGTGTGGGCGGGGAGCTGTTTTTT. It codes for CASSLVGVGGELFF.

J is TRBJ1-2 and V is TRBV19, with 7 positions matching TRBD1. From germline, CDR1 is LNHDA and CDR2 SQIVND (reference sequence). Trimming cost V 3 bases and J 4 bases; bases outside gene matches: 2. The CDR3 length is 13 residues. CDR3 sequence: CASSMGQIYGYTF. The CDR3 DNA sequence: TGTGCCAGTAGTATGGGACAGATCTATGGCTACACCTTC.